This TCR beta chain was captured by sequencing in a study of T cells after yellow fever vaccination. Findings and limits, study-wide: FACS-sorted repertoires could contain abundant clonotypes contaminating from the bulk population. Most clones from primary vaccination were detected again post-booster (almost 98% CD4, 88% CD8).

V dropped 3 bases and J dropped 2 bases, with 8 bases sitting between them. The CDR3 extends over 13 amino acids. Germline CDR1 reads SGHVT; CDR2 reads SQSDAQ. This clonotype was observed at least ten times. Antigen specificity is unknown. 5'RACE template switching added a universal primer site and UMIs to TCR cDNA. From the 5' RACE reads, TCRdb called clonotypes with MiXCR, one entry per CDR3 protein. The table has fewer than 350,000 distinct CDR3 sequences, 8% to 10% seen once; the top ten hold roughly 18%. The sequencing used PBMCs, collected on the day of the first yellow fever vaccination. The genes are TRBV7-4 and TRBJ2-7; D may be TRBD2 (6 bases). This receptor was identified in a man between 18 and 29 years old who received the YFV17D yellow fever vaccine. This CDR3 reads CASSFSGAYEQYF. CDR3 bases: TGTGCCAGCAGCTTCTCGGGGGCCTACGAGCAGTACTTC.